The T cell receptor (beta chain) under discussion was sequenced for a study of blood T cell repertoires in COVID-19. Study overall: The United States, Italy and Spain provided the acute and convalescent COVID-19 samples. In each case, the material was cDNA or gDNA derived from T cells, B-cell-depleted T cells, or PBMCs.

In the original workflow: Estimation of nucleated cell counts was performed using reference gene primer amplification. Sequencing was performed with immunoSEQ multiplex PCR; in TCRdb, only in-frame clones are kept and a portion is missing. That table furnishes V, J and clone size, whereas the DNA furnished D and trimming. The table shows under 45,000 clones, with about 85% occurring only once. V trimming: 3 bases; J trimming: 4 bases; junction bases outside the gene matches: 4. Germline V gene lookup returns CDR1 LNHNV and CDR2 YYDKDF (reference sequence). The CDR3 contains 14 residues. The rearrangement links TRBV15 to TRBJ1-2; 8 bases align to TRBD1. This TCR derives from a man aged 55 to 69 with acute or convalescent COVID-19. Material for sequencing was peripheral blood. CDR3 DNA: TGTGCCACCAGCAGGGACAGGGAAGCCTATGGCTACACCTTC. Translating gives CATSRDREAYGYTF.